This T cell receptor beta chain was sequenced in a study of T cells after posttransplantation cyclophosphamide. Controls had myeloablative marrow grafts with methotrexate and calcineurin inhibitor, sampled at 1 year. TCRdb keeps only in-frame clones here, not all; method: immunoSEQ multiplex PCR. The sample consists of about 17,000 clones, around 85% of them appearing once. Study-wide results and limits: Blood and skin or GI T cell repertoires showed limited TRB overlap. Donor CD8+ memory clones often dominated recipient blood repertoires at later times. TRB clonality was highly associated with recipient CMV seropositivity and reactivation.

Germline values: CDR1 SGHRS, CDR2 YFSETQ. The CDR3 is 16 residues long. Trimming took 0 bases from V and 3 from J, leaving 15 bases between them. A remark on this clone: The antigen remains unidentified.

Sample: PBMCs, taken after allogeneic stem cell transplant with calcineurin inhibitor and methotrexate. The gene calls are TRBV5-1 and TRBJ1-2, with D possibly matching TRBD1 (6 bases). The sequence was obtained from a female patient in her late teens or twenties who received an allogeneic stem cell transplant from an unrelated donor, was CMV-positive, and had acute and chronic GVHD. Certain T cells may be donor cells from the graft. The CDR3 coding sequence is TGCGCCAGCAGCTTGGGAGGTACCAGGGGAGACTATGGCTACACCTTC. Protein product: CASSLGGTRGDYGYTF.